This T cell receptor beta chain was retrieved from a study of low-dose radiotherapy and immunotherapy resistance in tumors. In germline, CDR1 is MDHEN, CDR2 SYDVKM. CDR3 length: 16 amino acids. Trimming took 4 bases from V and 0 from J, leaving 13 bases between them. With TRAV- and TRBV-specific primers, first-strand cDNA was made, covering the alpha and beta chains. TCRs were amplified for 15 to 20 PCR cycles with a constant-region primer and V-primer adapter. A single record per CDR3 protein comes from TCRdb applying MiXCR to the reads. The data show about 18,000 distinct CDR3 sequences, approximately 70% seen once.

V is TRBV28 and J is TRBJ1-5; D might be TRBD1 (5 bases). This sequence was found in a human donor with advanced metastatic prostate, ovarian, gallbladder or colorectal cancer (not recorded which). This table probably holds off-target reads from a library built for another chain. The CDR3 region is CASSSVQGPSNQPQHF. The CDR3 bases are TGTGCCAGCAGTTCCGTCCAGGGCCCTAGCAATCAGCCCCAGCATTTT.